The present T cell receptor (beta chain) was sequenced within a study of OX40 agonist ivuxolimab in advanced cancers. Study at large: Patients enrolled in dose escalation were diagnosed with hepatocellular carcinoma, melanoma, renal cell or head and neck cancer. Males comprised roughly four fifths of the group, whose mean age was approximately 62 years (range 23 to 79).

Comment on this clone: Its matching antigen is unknown.

Produced via immunoSEQ multiplex PCR; TCRdb's table is partial and in-frame only. The sample contains 55,000 to 60,000 clones, around 83% of which appear only once. The germline CDR1 and CDR2 sequences are SGDLS and YYNGEE. V was trimmed by 5 bases and J by 1 base, leaving 12 bases between them. The CDR3 runs 15 residues. Whole-study findings and limits: Low normalized clonal expansion also occurred in some nonresponding patients. There was clonal expansion of CD4+ and CD8+ blood T cells by week 6 at 0.1 to 3.0 mg/kg.

The chain carries TRBV9 and TRBJ2-2; D unresolved. The source material was CD4+ or CD8+ T cells sorted from blood, sampled in a trial of the OX40 agonist ivuxolimab. The source of this sequence is an adult with an advanced solid tumor such as melanoma, head and neck, liver or kidney cancer. CDR3 sequence (DNA): TGTGCCAGCAGTGTCAGGAGCCAGAACACCGGGGAGCTGTTTTTT. Encoded protein: CASSVRSQNTGELFF.